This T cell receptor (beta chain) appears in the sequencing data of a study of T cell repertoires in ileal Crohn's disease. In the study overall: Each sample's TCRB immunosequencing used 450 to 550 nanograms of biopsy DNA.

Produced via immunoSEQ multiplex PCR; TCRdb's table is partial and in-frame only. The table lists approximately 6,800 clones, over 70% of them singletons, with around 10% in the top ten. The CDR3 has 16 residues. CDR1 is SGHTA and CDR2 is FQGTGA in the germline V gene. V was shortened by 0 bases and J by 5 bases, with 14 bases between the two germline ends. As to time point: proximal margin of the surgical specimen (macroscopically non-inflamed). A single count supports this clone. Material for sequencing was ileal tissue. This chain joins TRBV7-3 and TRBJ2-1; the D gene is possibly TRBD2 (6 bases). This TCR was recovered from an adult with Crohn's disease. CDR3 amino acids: CASSLTGTSINNEQFF. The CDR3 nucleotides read TGTGCCAGCAGCTTAACCGGGACTTCCATTAACAATGAGCAGTTCTTC.